This T cell receptor beta chain was observed in a study of PD-L1 blockade in urothelial cancer. Specified time point: peripheral blood 6 weeks after treatment start. The germline V gene encodes CDR1 MNHNS and CDR2 SASEGT. The length of the CDR3 is 15 residues. The V segment lost 3 bases and the J segment 7 bases; nucleotides outside the gene matches: 6. The repertoire was sequenced with immunoSEQ multiplex PCR; TCRdb's copy has only in-frame clones and lacks some. The table shows around 110,000 clones, with approximately 90% occurring only once. The TCR sequence derives from a man between 60 and 70 years old with urothelial cancer. This specimen was PBMCs, taken around atezolizumab (anti-PD-L1) treatment. The chain recombines TRBV6-1 with TRBJ1-5; the match to TRBD1 covers 10 bases. CDR3 sequence: CASSETGQGSQPQHF. DNA for the CDR3: TGTGCCAGCAGTGAGACGGGACAGGGGTCCCAGCCCCAGCATTTT.